This T cell receptor (beta chain) was identified in a study of Tregs in tolerant kidney transplant recipients. To note about this clone: Antigen: not known.

CD4+CD25+CD127- Tregs, CD4+CD25- non-Tregs, CD4 and CD8 cells were sorted. Study-level results: Findings come from small patient numbers and require larger validation. Biological reproducibility was not directly addressed, but technical replication error appeared minimal. Expanding Tregs on activated donor B cells appeared to best identify donor-specific TCRbeta clones.

The data were produced by immunoSEQ multiplex PCR, yet TCRdb's version contains in-frame clones alone and is incomplete. The sample lists tens of thousands of clones, 84% occurring once. Losses at the gene ends were 2 bases for V and 6 bases for J; bases not matched to a gene: 13. Germline V lookup: CDR1 SGHRS, CDR2 YFSETQ. The CDR3 has 17 residues. The sequence derives from a human donor in good health. Specimen: CD4+ T cells from blood. This chain joins TRBV5-1 and TRBJ2-7; TRBD2 aligns across 11 bases. DNA of the CDR3: TGCGCCAGCAGCTTTGGTCAGGGAGAGACTAGCGGGACCGAGCAGTACTTC. It encodes CASSFGQGETSGTEQYF. The whole variable domain, remainder taken from reference TRBV5-1 and TRBJ2-7, is KAGVTQTPRYLIKTRGQQVTLSCSPISGHRSVSWYQQTPGQGLQFLFEYFSETQRNKGNFPGRFSGRQFSNSRSEMNVSTLELGDSALYLCASSFGQGETSGTEQYFGPGTRLTVT.